This T cell receptor (beta chain) was sequenced for a study of blood T cell repertoires in COVID-19. The protocol was immunoSEQ multiplex PCR, while the TCRdb copy is restricted to in-frame clones and leaves out a portion. The sample has about 230,000 clones, about nine tenths seen once. Between the trimmed V and J ends, which lost 2 bases and 4 bases, there was a span of 14 bases. Germline V gene sequence: CDR1 GTSNPN, CDR2 SVGIG (reference sequence). The CDR3 has 14 amino acids. The receptor's source is a man aged 18-30 years who had recovered from COVID-19. The chain is built from TRBV30 and TRBJ1-2, with a tentative D call TRBD1 (6 bases). Sequences were obtained from PBMCs or T cells enriched from blood (not recorded which). CDR3 bases: TGTGCCTGGAGTCAGGACCTCAGGGGCTATGGCTACACCTTC. The encoded protein is CAWSQDLRGYGYTF.